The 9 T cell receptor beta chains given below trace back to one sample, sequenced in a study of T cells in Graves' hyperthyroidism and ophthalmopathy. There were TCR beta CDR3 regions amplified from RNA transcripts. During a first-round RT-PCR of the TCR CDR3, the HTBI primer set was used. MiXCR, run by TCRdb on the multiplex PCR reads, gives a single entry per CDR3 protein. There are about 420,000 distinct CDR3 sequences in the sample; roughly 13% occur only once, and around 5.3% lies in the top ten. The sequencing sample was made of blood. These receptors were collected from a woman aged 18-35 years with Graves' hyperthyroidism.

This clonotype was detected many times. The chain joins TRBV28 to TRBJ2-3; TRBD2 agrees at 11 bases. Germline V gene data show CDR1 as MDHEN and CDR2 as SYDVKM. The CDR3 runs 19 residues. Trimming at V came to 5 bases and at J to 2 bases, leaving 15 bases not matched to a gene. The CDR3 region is CASSHYKLAGATNTDTQYF. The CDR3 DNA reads TGTGCCAGCAGTCACTACAAACTAGCGGGAGCCACCAACACAGATACGCAGTATTTT.

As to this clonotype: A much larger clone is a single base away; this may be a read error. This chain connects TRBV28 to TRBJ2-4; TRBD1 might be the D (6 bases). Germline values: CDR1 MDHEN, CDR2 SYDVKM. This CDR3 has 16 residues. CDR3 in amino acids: CVSSLAVQGAKNIQYF. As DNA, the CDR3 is TGTGTCAGCAGTTTAGCAGTTCAGGGGGCCAAAAACATTCAGTACTTC.

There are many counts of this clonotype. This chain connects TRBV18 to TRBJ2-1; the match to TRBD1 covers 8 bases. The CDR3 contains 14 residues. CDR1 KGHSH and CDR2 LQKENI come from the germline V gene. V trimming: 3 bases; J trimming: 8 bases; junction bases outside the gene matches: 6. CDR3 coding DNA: TGTGCCAGCTCACCGAGGACAGGGCGAGATGAGCAGTTCTTC. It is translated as CASSPRTGRDEQFF.

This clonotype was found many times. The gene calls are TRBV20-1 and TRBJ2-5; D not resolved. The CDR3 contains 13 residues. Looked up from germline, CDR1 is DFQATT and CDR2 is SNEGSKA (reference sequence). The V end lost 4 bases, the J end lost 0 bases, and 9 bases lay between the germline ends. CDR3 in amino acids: CSANSRYQETQYF. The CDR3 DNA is TGCAGTGCTAATAGTCGGTACCAAGAGACCCAGTACTTC.

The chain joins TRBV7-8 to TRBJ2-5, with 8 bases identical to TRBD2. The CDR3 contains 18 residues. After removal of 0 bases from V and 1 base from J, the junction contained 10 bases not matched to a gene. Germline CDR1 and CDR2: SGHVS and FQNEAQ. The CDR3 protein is CASSLARRLAGPQETQYF. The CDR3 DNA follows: TGTGCCAGCAGCTTAGCCAGGCGGCTAGCGGGCCCCCAAGAGACCCAGTACTTC.

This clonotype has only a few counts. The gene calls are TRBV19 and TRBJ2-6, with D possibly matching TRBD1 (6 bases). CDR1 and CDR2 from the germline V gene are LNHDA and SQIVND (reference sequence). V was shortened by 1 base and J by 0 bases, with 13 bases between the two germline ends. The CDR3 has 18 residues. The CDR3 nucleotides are TGTGCCAGTAGTATAGCTGGGACACGAGACTCTGGGGCCAACGTCCTGACTTTC. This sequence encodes CASSIAGTRDSGANVLTF.

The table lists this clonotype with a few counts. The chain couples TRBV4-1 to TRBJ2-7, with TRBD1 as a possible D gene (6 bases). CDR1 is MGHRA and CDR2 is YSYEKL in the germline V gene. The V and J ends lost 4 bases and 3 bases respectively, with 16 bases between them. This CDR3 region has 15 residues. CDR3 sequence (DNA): TGCGCCAGCAGCCCCGAAACAGGGTTCCGCTACGAGCAGTACTTC. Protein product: CASSPETGFRYEQYF.

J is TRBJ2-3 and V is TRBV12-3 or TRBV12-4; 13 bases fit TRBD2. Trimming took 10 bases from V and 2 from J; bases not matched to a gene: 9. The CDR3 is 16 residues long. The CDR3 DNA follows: TGTGCCACACGCGAGGGACTAGCGGGACCCACAGATACGCAGTATTTT. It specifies CATREGLAGPTDTQYF.

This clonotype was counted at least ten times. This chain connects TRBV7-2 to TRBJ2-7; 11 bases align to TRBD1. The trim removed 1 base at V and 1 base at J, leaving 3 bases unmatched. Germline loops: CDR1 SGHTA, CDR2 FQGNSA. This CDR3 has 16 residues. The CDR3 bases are TGTGCCAGCAGCTTAGGGGGACAGGGGGGATCCTACGAGCAGTACTTC. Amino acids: CASSLGGQGGSYEQYF. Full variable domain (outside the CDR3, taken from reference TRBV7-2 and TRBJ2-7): GAGVSQSPSNKVTEKGKDVELRCDPISGHTALYWYRQSLGQGLEFLIYFQGNSAPDKSGLPSDRFSAERTGGSVSTLTIQRTQQEDSAVYLCASSLGGQGGSYEQYFGPGTRLTVT.